The source of this T cell receptor (beta chain) is a study of PD-1 blockade in classical Hodgkin lymphoma. The ends lost 4 bases at V and 7 bases at J; junction bases unmatched: 6. The CDR3 consists of 14 residues. Germline CDR1 and CDR2: SGHDN and FVKESK. Time point specified: cycle 4 day 1 (C4D1), after 5 to 7 weeks of nivolumab. Brentuximab vedotin exposure varied among the patients, all of whom had relapsed after autologous stem cell transplantation. It was by magnetic negative selection that CD4+ T cells were purified from thawed PBMCs. Findings and limits, study-wide: Complete responders' diversity at baseline resembled that of newly diagnosed patients. The authors excluded patients who started nivolumab under 1 year after ASCT. With respect to the repertoire differences, their causes, possibly disease activity or prior therapy, remain undefined. By cycle point C4D1, TCR diversity had risen significantly in CD4+ cells (but not CD8+ cells).

Assay used: immunoSEQ multiplex PCR; TCRdb lists only in-frame clones, some missing. Of some 15,000 clones detected, over 70% appear once; the ten largest clones hold approximately 1.9%. To note about this clone: Antigen unknown.

Sequences were derived from CD4+ T cells from blood, sampled before the fourth cycle of nivolumab. This sequence joins TRBV14 and TRBJ1-2, with 10 bases that match TRBD1. This receptor was obtained from a human donor with classical Hodgkin lymphoma. CDR3 loop: CASSRPGTGVGYTF. The CDR3 DNA follows: TGTGCCAGCAGCCGGCCGGGGACAGGGGTTGGCTACACCTTC. Looking up the rest from reference TRBV14 and TRBJ1-2 gives the full variable domain: EAGVTQFPSHSVIEKGQTVTLRCDPISGHDNLYWYRRVMGKEIKFLLHFVKESKQDESGMPNNRFLAERTGGTYSTLKVQPAELEDSGVYFCASSRPGTGVGYTFGSGTRLTVV.